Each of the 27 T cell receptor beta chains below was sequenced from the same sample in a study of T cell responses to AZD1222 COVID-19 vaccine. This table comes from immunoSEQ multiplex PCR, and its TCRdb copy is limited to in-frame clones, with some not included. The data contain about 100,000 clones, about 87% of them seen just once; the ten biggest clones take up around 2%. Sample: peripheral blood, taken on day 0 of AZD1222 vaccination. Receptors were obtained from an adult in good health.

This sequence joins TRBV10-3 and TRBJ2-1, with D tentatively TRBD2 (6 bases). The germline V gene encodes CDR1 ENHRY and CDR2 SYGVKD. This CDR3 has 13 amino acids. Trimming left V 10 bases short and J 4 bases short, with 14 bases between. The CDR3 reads CATKPAGYNEQFF. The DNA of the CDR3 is TGTGCCACAAAGCCAGCGGGTTACAATGAGCAGTTCTTC.

Written as DNA, the CDR3 is TGTGCCTGGAGTGACGGGAGCCCTCGGGAGCAGTACTTC. Translation gives CAWSDGSPREQYF. The chain has TRBV30 and TRBJ2-7; TRBD2 might be the D (6 bases). Germline values: CDR1 GTSNPN, CDR2 SVGIG (reference sequence). V dropped 1 base and J dropped 7 bases, with 14 bases sitting between them. This CDR3 region has 13 residues.

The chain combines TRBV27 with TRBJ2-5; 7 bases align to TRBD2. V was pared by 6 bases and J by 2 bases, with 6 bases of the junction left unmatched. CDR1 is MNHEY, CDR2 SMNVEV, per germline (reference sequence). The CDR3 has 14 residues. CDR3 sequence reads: CASRTSALQETQYF. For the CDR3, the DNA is TGTGCCAGCAGAACTAGCGCACTACAAGAGACCCAGTACTTC.

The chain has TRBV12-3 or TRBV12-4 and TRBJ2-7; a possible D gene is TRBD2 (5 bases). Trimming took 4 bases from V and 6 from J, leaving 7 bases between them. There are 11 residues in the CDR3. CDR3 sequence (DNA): TGTGCCAGCAGTTCAGGAGGCGAGCAGTACTTC. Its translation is CASSSGGEQYF.

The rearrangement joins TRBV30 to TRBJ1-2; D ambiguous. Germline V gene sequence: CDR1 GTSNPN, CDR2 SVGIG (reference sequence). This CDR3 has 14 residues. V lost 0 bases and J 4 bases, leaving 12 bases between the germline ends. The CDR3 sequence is CAWSVPAVRYGYTF. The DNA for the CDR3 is TGTGCCTGGAGTGTACCGGCAGTACGCTATGGCTACACCTTC. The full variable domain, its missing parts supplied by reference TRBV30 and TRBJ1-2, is SQTIHQWPATLVQPVGSPLSLECTVEGTSNPNLYWYRQAAGRGLQLLFYSVGIGQISSEVPQNLSASRPQDRQFILSSKKLLLSDSGFYLCAWSVPAVRYGYTFGSGTRLTVV.

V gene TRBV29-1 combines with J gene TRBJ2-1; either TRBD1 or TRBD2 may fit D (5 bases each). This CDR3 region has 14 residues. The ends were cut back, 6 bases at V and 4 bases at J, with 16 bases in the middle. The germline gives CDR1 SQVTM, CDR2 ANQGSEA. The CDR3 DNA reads TGCAGCGTGGGTTGGGACGGATTTTACAATGAGCAGTTCTTC. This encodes CSVGWDGFYNEQFF.

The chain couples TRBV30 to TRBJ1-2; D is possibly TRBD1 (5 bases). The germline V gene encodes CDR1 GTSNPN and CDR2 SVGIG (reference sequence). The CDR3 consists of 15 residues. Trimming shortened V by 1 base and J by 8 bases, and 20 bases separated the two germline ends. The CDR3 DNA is TGTGCCTGGAGTGCAGTCGGGGCTAAGCAACGGGGCTACACCTTC. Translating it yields CAWSAVGAKQRGYTF.

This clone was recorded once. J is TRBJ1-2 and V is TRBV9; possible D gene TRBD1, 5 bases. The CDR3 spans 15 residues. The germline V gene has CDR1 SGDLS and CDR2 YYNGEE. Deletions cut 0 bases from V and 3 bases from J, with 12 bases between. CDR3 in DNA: TGTGCCAGCAGCGTAGGGGGCACCGTAGACTATGGCTACACCTTC. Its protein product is CASSVGGTVDYGYTF. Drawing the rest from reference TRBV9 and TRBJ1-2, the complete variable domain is DSGVTQTPKHLITATGQRVTLRCSPRSGDLSVYWYQQSLDQGLQFLIQYYNGEERAKGNILERFSAQQFPDLHSELNLSSLELGDSALYFCASSVGGTVDYGYTFGSGTRLTVV.

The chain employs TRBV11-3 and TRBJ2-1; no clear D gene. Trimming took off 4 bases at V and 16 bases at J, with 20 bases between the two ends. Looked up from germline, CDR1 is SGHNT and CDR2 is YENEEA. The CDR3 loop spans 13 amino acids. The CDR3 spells CASSSNTLPPTFF. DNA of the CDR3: TGTGCCAGCAGCTCGAATACCCTCCCGCCAACCTTCTTC.

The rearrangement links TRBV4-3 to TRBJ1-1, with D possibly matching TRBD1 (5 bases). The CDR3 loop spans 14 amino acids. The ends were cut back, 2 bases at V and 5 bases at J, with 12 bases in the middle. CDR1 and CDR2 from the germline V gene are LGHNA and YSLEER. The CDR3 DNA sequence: TGCGCCAGCAGCCAACAAGGTCAGGGAACTGAAGCTTTCTTT. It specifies CASSQQGQGTEAFF.

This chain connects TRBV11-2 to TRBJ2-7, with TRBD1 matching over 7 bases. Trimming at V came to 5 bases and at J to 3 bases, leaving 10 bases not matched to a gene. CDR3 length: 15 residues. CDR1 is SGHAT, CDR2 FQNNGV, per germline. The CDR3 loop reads CASSVYRGPYYEQYF. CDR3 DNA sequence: TGTGCCAGCAGCGTTTACAGGGGACCTTACTACGAGCAGTACTTC.

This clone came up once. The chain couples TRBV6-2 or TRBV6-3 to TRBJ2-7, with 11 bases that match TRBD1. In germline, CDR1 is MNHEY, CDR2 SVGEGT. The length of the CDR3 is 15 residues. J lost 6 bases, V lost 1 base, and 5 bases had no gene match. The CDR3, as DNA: TGTGCCAGCAGTTACTTCACCGGGACAGGGGGCGAGCAGTACTTC. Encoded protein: CASSYFTGTGGEQYF.

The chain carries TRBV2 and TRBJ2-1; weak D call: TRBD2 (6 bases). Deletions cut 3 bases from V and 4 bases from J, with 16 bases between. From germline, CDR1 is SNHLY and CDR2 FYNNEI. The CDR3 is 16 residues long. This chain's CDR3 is CASSDSSVRNYNEQFF. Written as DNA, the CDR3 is TGTGCCAGCAGTGATTCTAGCGTTAGAAATTACAATGAGCAGTTCTTC.

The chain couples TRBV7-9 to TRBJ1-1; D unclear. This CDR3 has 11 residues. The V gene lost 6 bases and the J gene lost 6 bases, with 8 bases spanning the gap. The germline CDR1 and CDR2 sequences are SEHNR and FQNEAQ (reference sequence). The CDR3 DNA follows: TGTGCCAGCAGGGAGGGTCCTGAAGCTTTCTTT. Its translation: CASREGPEAFF. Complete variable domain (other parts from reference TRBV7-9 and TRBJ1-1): DTGVSQNPRHKITKRGQNVTFRCDPISEHNRLYWYRQTLGQGPEFLTYFQNEAQLEKSRLLSDRFSAERPKGSFSTLEIQRTEQGDSAMYLCASREGPEAFFGQGTRLTVV.

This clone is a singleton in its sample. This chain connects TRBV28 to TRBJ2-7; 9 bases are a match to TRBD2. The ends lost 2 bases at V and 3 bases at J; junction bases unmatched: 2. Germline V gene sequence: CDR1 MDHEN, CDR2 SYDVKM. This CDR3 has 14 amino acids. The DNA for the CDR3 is TGTGCCAGCAGTTTAAGACTAGCGGTCTACGAGCAGTACTTC. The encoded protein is CASSLRLAVYEQYF.

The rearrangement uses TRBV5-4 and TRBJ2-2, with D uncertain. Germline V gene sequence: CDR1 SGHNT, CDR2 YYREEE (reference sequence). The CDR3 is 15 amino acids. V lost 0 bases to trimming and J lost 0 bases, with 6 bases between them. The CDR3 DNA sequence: TGTGCCAGCAGCTTGGACTTCTCGAACACCGGGGAGCTGTTTTTT. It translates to CASSLDFSNTGELFF.

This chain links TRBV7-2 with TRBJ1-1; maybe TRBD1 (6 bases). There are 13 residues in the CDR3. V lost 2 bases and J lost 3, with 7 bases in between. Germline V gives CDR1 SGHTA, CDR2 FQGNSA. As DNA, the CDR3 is TGTGCCAGCAGCTTATACAGGGACACTGAAGCTTTCTTT. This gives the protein CASSLYRDTEAFF.

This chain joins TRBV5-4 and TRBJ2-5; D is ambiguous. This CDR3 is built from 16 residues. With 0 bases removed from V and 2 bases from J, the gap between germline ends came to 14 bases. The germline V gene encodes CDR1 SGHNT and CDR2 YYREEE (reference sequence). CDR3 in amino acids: CASSLGAQSSQETQYF. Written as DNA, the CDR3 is TGTGCCAGCAGCTTGGGGGCCCAGAGTTCGCAAGAGACCCAGTACTTC.

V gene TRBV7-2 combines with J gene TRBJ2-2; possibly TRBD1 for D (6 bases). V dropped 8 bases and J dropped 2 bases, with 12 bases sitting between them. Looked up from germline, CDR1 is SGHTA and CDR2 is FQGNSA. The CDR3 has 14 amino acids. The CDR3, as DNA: TGTGCCAGCCACACAGGGTCAAACACCGGGGAGCTGTTTTTT. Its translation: CASHTGSNTGELFF.

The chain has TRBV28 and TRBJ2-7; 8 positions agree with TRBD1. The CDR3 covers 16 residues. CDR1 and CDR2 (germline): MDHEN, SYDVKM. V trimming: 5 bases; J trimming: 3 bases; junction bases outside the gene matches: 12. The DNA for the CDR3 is TGTGCCAGCAGTAGCCCAGGGGGCGCCCACCTCTACGAGCAGTACTTC. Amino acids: CASSSPGGAHLYEQYF.

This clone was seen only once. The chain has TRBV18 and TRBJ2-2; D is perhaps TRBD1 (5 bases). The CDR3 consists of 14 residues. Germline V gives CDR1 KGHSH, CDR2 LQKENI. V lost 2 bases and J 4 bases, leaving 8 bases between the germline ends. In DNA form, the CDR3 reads TGTGCCAGCTCACCAATCACAGGCACCGGGGAGCTGTTTTTT. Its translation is CASSPITGTGELFF.

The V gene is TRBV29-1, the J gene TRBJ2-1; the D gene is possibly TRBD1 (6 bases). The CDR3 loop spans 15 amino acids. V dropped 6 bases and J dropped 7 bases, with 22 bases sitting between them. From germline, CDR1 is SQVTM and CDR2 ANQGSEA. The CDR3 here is CSVPHSNRVWNEQFF. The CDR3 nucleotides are TGCAGCGTCCCCCACAGTAACAGGGTATGGAATGAGCAGTTCTTC.

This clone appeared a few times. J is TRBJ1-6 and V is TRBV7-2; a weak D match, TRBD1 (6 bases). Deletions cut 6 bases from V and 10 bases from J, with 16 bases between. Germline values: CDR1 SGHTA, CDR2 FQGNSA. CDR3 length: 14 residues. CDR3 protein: CASRQGSSGSPLHF. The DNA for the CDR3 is TGTGCCAGCAGACAGGGAAGTTCGGGATCACCCCTCCACTTT.

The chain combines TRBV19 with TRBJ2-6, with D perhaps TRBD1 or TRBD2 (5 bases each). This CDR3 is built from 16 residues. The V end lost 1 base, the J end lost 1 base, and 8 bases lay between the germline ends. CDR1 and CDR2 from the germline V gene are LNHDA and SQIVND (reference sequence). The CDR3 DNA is TGTGCCAGTAGTATAGGATGGGGGTCTGGGGCCAACGTCCTGACTTTC. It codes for CASSIGWGSGANVLTF.

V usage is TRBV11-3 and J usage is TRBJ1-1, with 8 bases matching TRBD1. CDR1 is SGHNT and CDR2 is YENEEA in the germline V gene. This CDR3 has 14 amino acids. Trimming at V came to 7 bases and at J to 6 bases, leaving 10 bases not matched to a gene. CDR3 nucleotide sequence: TGTGCCAGCAACAGGGGGGAATCTAGCGCTGAAGCTTTCTTT. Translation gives CASNRGESSAEAFF.

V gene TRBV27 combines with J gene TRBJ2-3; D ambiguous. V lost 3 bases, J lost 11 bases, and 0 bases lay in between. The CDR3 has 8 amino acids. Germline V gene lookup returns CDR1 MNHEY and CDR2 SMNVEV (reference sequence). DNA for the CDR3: TGTGCCAGCAGTTTGCAGTATTTT. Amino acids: CASSLQYF.

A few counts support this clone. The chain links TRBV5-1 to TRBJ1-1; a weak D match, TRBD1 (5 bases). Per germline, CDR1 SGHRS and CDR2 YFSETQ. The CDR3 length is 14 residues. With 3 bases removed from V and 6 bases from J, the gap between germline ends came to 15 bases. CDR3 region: CASSSEPGGSEAFF. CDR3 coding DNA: TGCGCCAGCAGCTCGGAACCGGGGGGTTCTGAAGCTTTCTTT.